What follows are 14 T cell receptor beta chains derived from one specimen sequenced in a study of neoadjuvant anti-PD-1 for oral cavity cancer. This table comes from immunoSEQ multiplex PCR, and its TCRdb copy is limited to in-frame clones, with some not included. The profile shows tens of thousands of clones, around four fifths of them singletons. The sequenced sample was PBMCs, obtained before nivolumab (anti-PD-1) treatment. The origin of the receptors is a person aged 40 to 85 with oral cavity squamous cell carcinoma.

V is TRBV28 and J is TRBJ2-7; no definite D call. Trimming took off 2 bases at V and 2 bases at J, with 7 bases between the two ends. There are 13 residues in the CDR3. CDR1 and CDR2 from the germline V gene are MDHEN and SYDVKM. This CDR3 is CASSLTYAYEQYF. The CDR3 nucleotides are TGTGCCAGCAGTTTAACCTACGCCTACGAGCAGTACTTC.

The chain carries TRBV27 and TRBJ1-2; D is ambiguous. This CDR3 contains 14 residues. Between the trimmed V and J ends, which lost 0 bases and 4 bases, there was a span of 9 bases. Germline loops: CDR1 MNHEY, CDR2 SMNVEV (reference sequence). The chain's CDR3 is CASSLSPWGYGYTF. The CDR3 DNA reads TGTGCCAGCAGTTTATCCCCCTGGGGCTATGGCTACACCTTC.

Relative to its sample, this clone is medium-sized (0.01 to 0.1%). The CDR3 is CAWSVLASGTGNGYTF. CDR3 in DNA: TGTGCCTGGAGTGTACTGGCGTCGGGGACAGGGAATGGCTACACCTTC. The rearrangement links TRBV30 to TRBJ1-2; the match to TRBD1 covers 9 bases. Germline V gene data show CDR1 as GTSNPN and CDR2 as SVGIG (reference sequence). V lost 0 bases, J lost 6 bases, and 11 bases stayed unmatched. The CDR3 loop spans 16 amino acids.

The chain joins TRBV5-1 to TRBJ2-2, with 7 positions matching TRBD1. Germline V gives CDR1 SGHRS, CDR2 YFSETQ. V lost 6 bases and J lost 0; bases outside the gene matches: 5. The CDR3 is 15 amino acids. The DNA for the CDR3 is TGCGCCAGCACTCGGGACAGACCGAACACCGGGGAGCTGTTTTTT. This translates into CASTRDRPNTGELFF. The full variable domain, with the rest looked up from reference TRBV5-1 and TRBJ2-2, is KAGVTQTPRYLIKTRGQQVTLSCSPISGHRSVSWYQQTPGQGLQFLFEYFSETQRNKGNFPGRFSGRQFSNSRSEMNVSTLELGDSALYLCASTRDRPNTGELFFGEGSRLTVL.

The chain is built from TRBV29-1 and TRBJ2-7, with TRBD2 matching 7 bases. CDR1 and CDR2 from the germline V gene are SQVTM and ANQGSEA. The CDR3 runs to 13 residues. Losses at the gene ends were 7 bases for V and 7 bases for J; bases not matched to a gene: 13. In nucleotides, the CDR3 is TGCAGCGCGGCGGGGCGGGAGAGTAATGAGCAGTACTTC. It codes for CSAAGRESNEQYF.

The CDR3 reads CATRGGQGHTEAFF. In DNA form, the CDR3 reads TGTGCCACCAGAGGTGGGCAGGGTCACACTGAAGCTTTCTTT. This chain joins TRBV15 and TRBJ1-1; a possible D gene is TRBD1 (5 bases). V lost 6 bases and J lost 3, with 14 bases in between. CDR1 and CDR2 (germline): LNHNV, YYDKDF (reference sequence). The CDR3 is 14 residues long.

The chain uses TRBV5-4 and TRBJ1-1, with D unclear. The CDR3 totals 14 residues. V was cut by 2 bases and J by 13 bases, with 21 bases left in between. Per germline, CDR1 SGHNT and CDR2 YYREEE (reference sequence). CDR3 nucleotide sequence: TGTGCCAGCAGCTTCACCCCCCTCCAGCCAGGCGTTTTCTTT. It is translated as CASSFTPLQPGVFF.

The chain has TRBV2 and TRBJ2-5, with 7 positions matching TRBD1. V was clipped by 5 bases and J by 4 bases; unmatched bases: 10. The CDR3 runs 15 residues. Germline-derived CDR1 and CDR2 are SNHLY and FYNNEI. In nucleotides, the CDR3 is TGTGCCAGCAGTTACGACAGGGTGCGTTCAGAGACCCAGTACTTC. This sequence encodes CASSYDRVRSETQYF.

The V gene is TRBV5-1, the J gene TRBJ1-1, with a tentative D call TRBD1 (6 bases). CDR1 is SGHRS and CDR2 is YFSETQ in the germline V gene. V shed 0 bases and J shed 11 bases, with 17 bases lying between them. The CDR3 runs 14 residues. The CDR3 loop reads CASSLEVGAHRAFF. Written as DNA, the CDR3 is TGCGCCAGCAGCTTGGAAGTGGGGGCCCATAGGGCTTTCTTT.

The chain carries TRBV6-6 and TRBJ2-1; 7 bases align to TRBD1. The CDR3 has 15 amino acids. The junction had 12 bases not matched to a gene; V was cut back by 7 bases and J by 6 bases. Germline CDR1 and CDR2: MNHNY and SVGAGI (reference sequence). The DNA for the CDR3 is TGTGCCAGCACCATCCCAGGGGGTTTCTCCAATGAGCAGTTCTTC. This codes for CASTIPGGFSNEQFF.

The chain carries TRBV5-1 and TRBJ2-7, with D perhaps TRBD2 (5 bases). CDR1 SGHRS and CDR2 YFSETQ come from the germline V gene. Trimming removed 4 bases from V and 0 bases from J, with 11 bases in between. This CDR3 is 14 amino acids long. CDR3 bases: TGCGCCAGCAGCATACGACGGGGCTCCTACGAGCAGTACTTC. Amino acids: CASSIRRGSYEQYF.

This rearrangement joins TRBV11-2 to TRBJ2-1, with D tentatively TRBD1 or TRBD2 (5 bases each). The CDR3 extends over 15 amino acids. V shed 3 bases and J shed 2 bases, with 11 bases lying between them. CDR1 is SGHAT, CDR2 FQNNGV, per germline. CDR3 amino acids: CASSLVWGTYNEQFF. Here the CDR3 DNA reads TGTGCCAGCAGCTTGGTATGGGGGACCTACAATGAGCAGTTCTTC.

J is TRBJ2-7 and V is TRBV21-1; the table's D call, TRBD1, was not checked against the DNA. TRBV21-1 is assigned pseudogene status. This CDR3 has 18 amino acids. CDR3 in DNA: TGTGCCAGCAGCAAAGGGGGGGACAGGAATAATAGGACCTACGAGCAGTACTTC. It is translated as CASSKGGDRNNRTYEQYF.

V is TRBV28 and J is TRBJ1-5; possibly TRBD1 for D (6 bases). This CDR3 is 15 amino acids long. Trimming stripped 4 bases from V and 0 bases from J, with 10 bases between. Germline lookup yields CDR1 MDHEN and CDR2 SYDVKM. The CDR3 nucleotides read TGTGCCAGCAGTTCCCAGGGGACTAGCAATCAGCCCCAGCATTTT. Protein product: CASSSQGTSNQPQHF.